The clone carrying this T cell receptor beta chain has a count of ten or more. The antigen remains undetermined. Someone took the PBMCs out of 10 ml of fresh peripheral blood. The authors amplified TCR beta CDR3 regions from RNA transcripts. Following a first-round RT-PCR that used HTBI primers, a second-round multiplex PCR was carried out. TCRdb ran MiXCR on the multiplex PCR reads and lists one entry per CDR3 protein. Of 500,000 to 800,000 distinct CDR3 sequences detected, over 40% appear once; the ten largest clones hold more than 2.5%. The data were taken from a study of Graves' ophthalmopathy and Graves' hyperthyroidism. Study results and limitations: Most thyroid clonotypes expanded beyond 0.001 frequency were also found in blood. For separating ophthalmopathy from stable hyperthyroidism, a 13-signature model gave about 90% sensitivity and approximately 76% specificity.

Sequenced sample: peripheral blood. The TCR comes from an adult man with Graves' ophthalmopathy.

The CDR3 region is CASSSYGTAGNTIYF. The CDR3 region has the DNA TGTGCCAGCAGCTCCTACGGGACAGCTGGAAACACCATATATTTT. The chain employs TRBV7-2 and TRBJ1-3; 7 bases agree with TRBD1. Germline V gene sequence: CDR1 SGHTA, CDR2 FQGNSA. CDR3 length: 15 residues. V lost 4 bases and J lost 2; bases outside the gene matches: 5.